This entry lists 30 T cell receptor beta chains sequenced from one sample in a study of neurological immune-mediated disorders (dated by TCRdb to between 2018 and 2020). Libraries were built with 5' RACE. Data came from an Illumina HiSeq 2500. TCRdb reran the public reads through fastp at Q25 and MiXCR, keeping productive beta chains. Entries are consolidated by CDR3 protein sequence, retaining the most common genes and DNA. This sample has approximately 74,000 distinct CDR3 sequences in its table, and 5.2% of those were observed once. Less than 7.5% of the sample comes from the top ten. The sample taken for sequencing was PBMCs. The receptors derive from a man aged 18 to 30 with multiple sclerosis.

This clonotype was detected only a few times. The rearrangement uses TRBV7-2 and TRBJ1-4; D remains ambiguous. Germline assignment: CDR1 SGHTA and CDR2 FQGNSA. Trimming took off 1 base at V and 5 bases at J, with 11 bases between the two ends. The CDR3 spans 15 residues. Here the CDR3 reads CASSLVARPNEKLFF. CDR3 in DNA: TGTGCCAGCAGCTTAGTCGCACGGCCAAATGAAAAACTGTTTTTT.

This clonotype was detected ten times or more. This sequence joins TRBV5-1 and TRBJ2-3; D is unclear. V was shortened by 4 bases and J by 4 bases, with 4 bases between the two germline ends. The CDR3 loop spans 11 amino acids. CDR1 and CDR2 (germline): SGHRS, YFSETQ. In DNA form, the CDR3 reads TGCGCCAGCAGCGTAGCAGATACGCAGTATTTT. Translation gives CASSVADTQYF.

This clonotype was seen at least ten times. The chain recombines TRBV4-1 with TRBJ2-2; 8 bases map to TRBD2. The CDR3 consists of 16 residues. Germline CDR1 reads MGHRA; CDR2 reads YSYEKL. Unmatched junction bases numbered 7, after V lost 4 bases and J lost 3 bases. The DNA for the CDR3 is TGCGCCAGCAGCCGAACCTCGCGGGGGGACACCGGGGAGCTGTTTTTT. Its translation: CASSRTSRGDTGELFF.

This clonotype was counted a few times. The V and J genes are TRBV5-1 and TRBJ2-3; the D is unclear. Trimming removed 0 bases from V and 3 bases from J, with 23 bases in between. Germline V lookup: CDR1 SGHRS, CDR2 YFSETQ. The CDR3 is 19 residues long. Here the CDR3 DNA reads TGCGCCAGCAGCTTGGCCTTCGGCCTGGGCCCCGCGCAAACAGATACGCAGTATTTT. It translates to CASSLAFGLGPAQTDTQYF.

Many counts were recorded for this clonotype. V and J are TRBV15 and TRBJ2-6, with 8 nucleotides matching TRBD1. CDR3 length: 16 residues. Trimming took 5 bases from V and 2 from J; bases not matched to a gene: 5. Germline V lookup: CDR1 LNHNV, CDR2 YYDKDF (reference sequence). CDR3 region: CATSGPGGTGANVLTF. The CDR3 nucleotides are TGTGCCACCAGCGGGCCAGGGGGCACTGGGGCCAACGTCCTGACTTTC. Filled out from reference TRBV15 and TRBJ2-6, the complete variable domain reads DAMVIQNPRYQVTQFGKPVTLSCSQTLNHNVMYWYQQKSSQAPKLLFHYYDKDFNNEADTPDNFQSRRPNTSFCFLDIRSPGLGDTAMYLCATSGPGGTGANVLTFGAGSRLTVL.

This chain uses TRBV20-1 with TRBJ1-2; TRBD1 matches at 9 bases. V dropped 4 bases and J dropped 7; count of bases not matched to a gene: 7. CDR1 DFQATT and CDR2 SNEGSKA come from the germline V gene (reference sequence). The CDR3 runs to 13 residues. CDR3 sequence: CSATEGTGIGYTF. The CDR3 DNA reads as TGCAGTGCTACTGAGGGGACAGGGATTGGCTACACCTTC.

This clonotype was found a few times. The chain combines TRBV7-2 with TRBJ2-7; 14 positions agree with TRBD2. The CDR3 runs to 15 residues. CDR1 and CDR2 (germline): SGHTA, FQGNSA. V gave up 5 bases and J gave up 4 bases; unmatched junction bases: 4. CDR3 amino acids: CASSPGLAGAYEQYF. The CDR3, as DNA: TGTGCCAGCAGCCCGGGACTAGCGGGAGCGTACGAGCAGTACTTC.

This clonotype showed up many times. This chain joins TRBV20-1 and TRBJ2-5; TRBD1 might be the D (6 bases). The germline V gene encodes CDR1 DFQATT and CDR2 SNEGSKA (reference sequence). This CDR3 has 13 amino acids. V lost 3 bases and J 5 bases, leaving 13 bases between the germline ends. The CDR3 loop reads CSASTGKGETQYF. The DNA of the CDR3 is TGCAGTGCTAGTACAGGGAAGGGGGAGACCCAGTACTTC.

The CDR3 coding sequence is TGCAGTGCTAGAACAGGGGGTCGTTTGGTAAAGATTAACCAAGAGACCCAGTACTTC. Its protein product is CSARTGGRLVKINQETQYF. V usage is TRBV20-1 and J usage is TRBJ2-5, with TRBD1 identical over 8 bases. The length of the CDR3 is 19 residues. The germline V gene encodes CDR1 DFQATT and CDR2 SNEGSKA (reference sequence). The ends lost 2 bases at V and 0 bases at J; junction bases unmatched: 17.

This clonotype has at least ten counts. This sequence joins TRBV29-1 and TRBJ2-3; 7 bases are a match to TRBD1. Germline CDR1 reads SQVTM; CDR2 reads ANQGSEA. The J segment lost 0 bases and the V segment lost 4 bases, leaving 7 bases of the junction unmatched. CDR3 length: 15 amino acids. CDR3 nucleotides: TGCAGCGTTGCCGGGACAGACGCTAGCACAGATACGCAGTATTTT. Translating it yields CSVAGTDASTDTQYF.

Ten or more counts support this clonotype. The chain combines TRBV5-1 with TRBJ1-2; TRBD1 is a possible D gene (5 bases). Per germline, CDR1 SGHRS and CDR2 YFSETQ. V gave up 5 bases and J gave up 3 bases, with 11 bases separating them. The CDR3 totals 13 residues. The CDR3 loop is CASRRDGDYGYTF. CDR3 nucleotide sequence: TGCGCCAGCAGGCGGGACGGAGACTATGGCTACACCTTC.

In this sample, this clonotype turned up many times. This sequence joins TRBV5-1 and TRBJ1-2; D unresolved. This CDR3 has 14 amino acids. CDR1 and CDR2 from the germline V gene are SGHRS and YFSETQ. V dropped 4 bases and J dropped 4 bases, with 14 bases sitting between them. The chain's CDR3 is CASSENGEPYGYTF. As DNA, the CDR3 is TGCGCCAGCAGCGAGAACGGTGAACCCTATGGCTACACCTTC.

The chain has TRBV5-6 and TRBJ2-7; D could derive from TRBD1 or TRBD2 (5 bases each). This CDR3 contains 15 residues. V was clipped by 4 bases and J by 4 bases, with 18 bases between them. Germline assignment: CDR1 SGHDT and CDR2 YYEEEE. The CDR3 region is CASSGIRVEGYEQYF. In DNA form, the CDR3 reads TGTGCCAGCAGCGGCATCAGGGTCGAGGGGTACGAGCAGTACTTC.

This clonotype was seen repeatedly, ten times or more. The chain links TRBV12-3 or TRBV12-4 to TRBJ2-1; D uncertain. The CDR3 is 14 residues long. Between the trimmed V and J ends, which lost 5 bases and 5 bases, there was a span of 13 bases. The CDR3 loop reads CASSVNSLNNEQFF. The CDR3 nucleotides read TGTGCCAGCAGTGTTAATAGCCTAAACAATGAGCAGTTCTTC.

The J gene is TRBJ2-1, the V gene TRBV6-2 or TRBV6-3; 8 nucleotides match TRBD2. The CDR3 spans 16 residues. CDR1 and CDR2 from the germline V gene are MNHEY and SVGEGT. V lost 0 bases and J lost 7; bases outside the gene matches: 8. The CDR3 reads CASSYSVREGRNEQFF. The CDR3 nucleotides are TGTGCCAGCAGTTACTCAGTTCGGGAGGGCCGAAATGAGCAGTTCTTC.

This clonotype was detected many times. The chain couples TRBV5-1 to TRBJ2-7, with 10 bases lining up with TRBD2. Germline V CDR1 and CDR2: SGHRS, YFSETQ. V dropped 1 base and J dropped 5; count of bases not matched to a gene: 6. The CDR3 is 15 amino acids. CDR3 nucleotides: TGCGCCAGCAGCTTGCAAGTACTAGCGGGGAACGAGCAGTACTTC. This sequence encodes CASSLQVLAGNEQYF. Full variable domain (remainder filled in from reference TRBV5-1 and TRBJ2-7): KAGVTQTPRYLIKTRGQQVTLSCSPISGHRSVSWYQQTPGQGLQFLFEYFSETQRNKGNFPGRFSGRQFSNSRSEMNVSTLELGDSALYLCASSLQVLAGNEQYFGPGTRLTVT.

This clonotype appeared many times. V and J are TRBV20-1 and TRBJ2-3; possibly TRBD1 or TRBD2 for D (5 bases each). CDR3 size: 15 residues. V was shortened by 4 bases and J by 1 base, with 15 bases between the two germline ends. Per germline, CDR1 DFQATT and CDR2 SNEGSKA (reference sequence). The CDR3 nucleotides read TGCAGTGCTATGGGATCGGGGCGGGGCACAGATACGCAGTATTTT. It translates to CSAMGSGRGTDTQYF.

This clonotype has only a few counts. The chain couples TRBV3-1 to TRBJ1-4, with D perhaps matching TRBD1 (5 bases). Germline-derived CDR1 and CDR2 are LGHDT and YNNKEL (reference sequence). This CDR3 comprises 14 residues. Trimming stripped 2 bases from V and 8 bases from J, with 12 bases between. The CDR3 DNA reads TGTGCCAGCAGCCAATGGGAAAGGGACGAAAAACTGTTTTTT. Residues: CASSQWERDEKLFF. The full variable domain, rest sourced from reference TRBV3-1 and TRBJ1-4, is DTAVSQTPKYLVTQMGNDKSIKCEQNLGHDTMYWYKQDSKKFLKIMFSYNNKELIINETVPNRFSPKSPDKAHLNLHINSLELGDSAVYFCASSQWERDEKLFFGSGTQLSVL.

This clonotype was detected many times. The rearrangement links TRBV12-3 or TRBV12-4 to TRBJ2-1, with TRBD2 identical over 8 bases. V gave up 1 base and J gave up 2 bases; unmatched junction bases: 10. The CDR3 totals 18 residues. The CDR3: CASSLGTSRTRAYNEQFF. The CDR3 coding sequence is TGTGCCAGCAGTTTAGGGACTAGCAGAACCCGGGCCTACAATGAGCAGTTCTTC.

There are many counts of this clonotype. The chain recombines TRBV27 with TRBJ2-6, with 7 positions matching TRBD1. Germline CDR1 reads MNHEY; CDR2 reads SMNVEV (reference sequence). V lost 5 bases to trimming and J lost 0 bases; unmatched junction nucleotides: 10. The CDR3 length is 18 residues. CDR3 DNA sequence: TGTGCCAGCAGTCCCTCTGACAGGGCAGCCTCTGGGGCCAACGTCCTGACTTTC. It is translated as CASSPSDRAASGANVLTF. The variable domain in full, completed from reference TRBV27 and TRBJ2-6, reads EAQVTQNPRYLITVTGKKLTVTCSQNMNHEYMSWYRQDPGLGLRQIYYSMNVEVTDKGDVPEGYKVSRKEKRNFPLILESPSPNQTSLYFCASSPSDRAASGANVLTFGAGSRLTVL.

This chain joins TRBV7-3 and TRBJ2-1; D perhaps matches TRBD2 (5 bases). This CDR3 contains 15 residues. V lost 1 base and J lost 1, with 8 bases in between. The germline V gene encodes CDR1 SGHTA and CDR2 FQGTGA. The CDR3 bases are TGTGCCAGCAGCTTAATGGCGGGTTCCTACAATGAGCAGTTCTTC. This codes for CASSLMAGSYNEQFF.

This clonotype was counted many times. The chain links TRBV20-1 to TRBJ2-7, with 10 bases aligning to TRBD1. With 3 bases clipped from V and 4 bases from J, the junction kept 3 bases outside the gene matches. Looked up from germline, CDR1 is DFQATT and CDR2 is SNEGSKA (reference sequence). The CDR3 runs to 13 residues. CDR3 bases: TGCAGTGCTAGTGGGGACAGGGGTTACGAGCAGTACTTC. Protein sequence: CSASGDRGYEQYF.

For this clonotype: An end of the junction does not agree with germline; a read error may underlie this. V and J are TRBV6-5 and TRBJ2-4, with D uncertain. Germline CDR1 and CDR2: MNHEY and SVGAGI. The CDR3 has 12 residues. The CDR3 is CASSGREKIQYF. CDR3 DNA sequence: TGTGCCAGCAGCGGACGAGAAAAAATTCAGTACTTC.

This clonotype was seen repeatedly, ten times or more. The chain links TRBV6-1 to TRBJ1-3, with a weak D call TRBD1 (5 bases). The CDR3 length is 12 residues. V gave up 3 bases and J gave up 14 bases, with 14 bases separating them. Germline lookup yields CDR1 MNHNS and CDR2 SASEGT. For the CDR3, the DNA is TGTGCCAGCAGTGAGCCGGGACGGCCGTTATATTTT. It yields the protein CASSEPGRPLYF.

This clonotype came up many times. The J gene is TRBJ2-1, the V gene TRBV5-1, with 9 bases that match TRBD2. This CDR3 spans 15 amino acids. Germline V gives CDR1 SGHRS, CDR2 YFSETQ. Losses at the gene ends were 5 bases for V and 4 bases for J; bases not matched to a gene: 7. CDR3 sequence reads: CASRRGGGAYNEQFF. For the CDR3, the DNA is TGCGCCAGCAGAAGGGGCGGGGGGGCTTACAATGAGCAGTTCTTC.

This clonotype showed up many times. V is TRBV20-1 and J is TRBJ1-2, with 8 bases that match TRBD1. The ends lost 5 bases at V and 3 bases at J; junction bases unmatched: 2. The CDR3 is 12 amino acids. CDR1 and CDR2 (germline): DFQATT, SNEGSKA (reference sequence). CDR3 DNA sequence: TGCAGTGCTTTACAGGGGGACTATGGCTACACCTTC. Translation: CSALQGDYGYTF.

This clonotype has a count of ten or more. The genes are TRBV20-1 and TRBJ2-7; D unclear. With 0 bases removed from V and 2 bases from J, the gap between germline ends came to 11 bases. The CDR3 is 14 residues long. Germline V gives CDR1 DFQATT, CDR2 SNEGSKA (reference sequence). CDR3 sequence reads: CSARDPRIAYEQYF. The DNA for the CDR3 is TGCAGTGCTAGAGATCCTAGAATCGCCTACGAGCAGTACTTC.

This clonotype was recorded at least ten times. The chain's CDR3 is CATSRGQGSIYEQYF. The CDR3 DNA is TGTGCCACCAGCAGAGGACAGGGAAGTATCTACGAGCAGTACTTC. The chain employs TRBV15 and TRBJ2-7; 7 bases line up with TRBD1. Germline values: CDR1 LNHNV, CDR2 YYDKDF (reference sequence). Trimming removed 1 base from V and 3 bases from J; junction bases left unmatched: 6. The CDR3 contains 15 residues. The full variable domain, completed using reference TRBV15 and TRBJ2-7, is DAMVIQNPRYQVTQFGKPVTLSCSQTLNHNVMYWYQQKSSQAPKLLFHYYDKDFNNEADTPDNFQSRRPNTSFCFLDIRSPGLGDTAMYLCATSRGQGSIYEQYFGPGTRLTVT.

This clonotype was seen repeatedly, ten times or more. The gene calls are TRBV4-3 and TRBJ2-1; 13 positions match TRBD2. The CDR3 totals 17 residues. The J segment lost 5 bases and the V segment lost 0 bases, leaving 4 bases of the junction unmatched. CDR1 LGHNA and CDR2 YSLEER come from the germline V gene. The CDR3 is CASSQDIGTSGDNEQFF. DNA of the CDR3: TGCGCCAGCAGCCAAGATATCGGGACTAGCGGGGACAATGAGCAGTTCTTC.

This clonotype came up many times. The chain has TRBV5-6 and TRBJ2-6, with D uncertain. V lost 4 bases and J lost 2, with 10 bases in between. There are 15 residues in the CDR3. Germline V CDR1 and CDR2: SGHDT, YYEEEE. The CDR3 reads CASSPLLTGANVLTF. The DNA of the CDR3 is TGTGCCAGCAGCCCGCTCTTAACTGGGGCCAACGTCCTGACTTTC.